This entry features one TCR beta chain sequence. The antigen is undetermined. The data are from a study of T-cell memory formation after mild COVID-19. In the study overall: Largely, the TCR clusters proved donor specific.

TCRdb passed the 5' RACE reads through MiXCR, listing each CDR3 protein once. This sample has roughly 250,000 distinct CDR3 sequences, with less than 20% found just once. Study-wide findings and caveats: The study found balanced CD4/CD8 in clones contracting day 15 to 85 and a CD4+ lean in later expanders. A subset of responding clones appeared in pre-infection memory, suggesting cross-reactive memory joined. For contracting clones, CD4+ ones sat mainly in CM and EM, CD8+ in EMRA.

There are 13 residues in the CDR3. Trimming removed 3 bases from V and 12 bases from J, with 12 bases in between. Germline lookup yields CDR1 LNHNV and CDR2 YYDKDF (reference sequence). The TCR sequence derives from a man between 18 and 29 years old who had mild COVID-19 (a few samples of this study predate the infection). Cell type and time point are not known. The sample was PBMCs or a T cell subset sorted from them (not recorded which). The rearrangement links TRBV15 to TRBJ1-6; TRBD1 might be the D (5 bases). The chain's CDR3 is CATSRGSREPLHF. CDR3 sequence (DNA): TGTGCCACCAGCAGGGGTTCCAGGGAACCCCTCCACTTT.